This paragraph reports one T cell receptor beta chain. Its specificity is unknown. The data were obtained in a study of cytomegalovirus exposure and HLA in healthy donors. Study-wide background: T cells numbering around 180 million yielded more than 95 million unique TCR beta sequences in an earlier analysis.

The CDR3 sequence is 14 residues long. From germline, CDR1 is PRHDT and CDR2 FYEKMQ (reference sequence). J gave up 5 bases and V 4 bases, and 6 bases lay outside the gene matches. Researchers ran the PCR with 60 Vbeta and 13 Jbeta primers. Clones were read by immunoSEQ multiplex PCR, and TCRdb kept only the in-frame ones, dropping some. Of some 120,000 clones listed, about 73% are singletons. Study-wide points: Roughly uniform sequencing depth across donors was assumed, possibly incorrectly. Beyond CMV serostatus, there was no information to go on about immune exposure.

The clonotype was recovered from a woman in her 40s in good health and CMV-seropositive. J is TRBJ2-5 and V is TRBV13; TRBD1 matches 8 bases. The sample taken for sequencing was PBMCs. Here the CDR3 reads CASSSRTGRETQYF. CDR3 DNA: TGTGCCAGCAGCTCCCGGACAGGGAGGGAGACCCAGTACTTC.